Below are 11 T cell receptor beta chains sequenced from a single sample in a study of esophageal squamous cell carcinoma under preoperative chemotherapy. TCRdb reprocessed the PCR reads with MiXCR, giving one entry per CDR3 protein. The sample contains about 32,000 distinct CDR3 sequences, around 50% of which appear only once. As to time point: after preoperative PTX-NDP chemotherapy. The sample was gathered from a patient given preoperative chemotherapy. Receptor source: a human donor with esophageal squamous cell carcinoma. The donor label of this sample is uncertain.

This rearrangement joins TRBV7-9 to TRBJ2-3, with D unclear. CDR3 length: 14 residues. Germline V CDR1 and CDR2: SEHNR, FQNEAQ (reference sequence). The V and J ends lost 5 bases and 1 base respectively, with 10 bases between them. This CDR3 is CASSPQGRTDTQYF. The DNA of the CDR3 is TGTGCCAGCAGCCCACAAGGACGCACAGATACGCAGTATTTT.

Worth noting for this clonotype: Because it lacks the conserved phenylalanine or tryptophan at the end, this CDR3 is likely a read error. The DNA is omitted, as the CDR3 cannot be located on it reliably, and the CDR3 follows TCRdb's listing. The rearrangement links TRBV7-2 to TRBJ2-5; the D call in the table, TRBD2, was not verified against the DNA. CDR1 SGHTA and CDR2 FQGNSA come from the germline V gene. The CDR3 length equals 16 residues, ends included. CDR3 sequence: CASSSGRGAPRTSWYS.

With regard to this clonotype: No conserved phenylalanine or tryptophan ends this CDR3, so it is likely a read error. Because the CDR3's place on the DNA is in doubt, the DNA is left out and the CDR3 is given as listed by TCRdb. CDR3: CASSISGLGVETQHL. V and J are TRBV7-2 and TRBJ2-5; the D call of TRBD1 is as the table states it, not checked on the DNA. The CDR3 adds up to 15 amino acids, both ends counted. Germline V lookup: CDR1 SGHTA, CDR2 FQGNSA.

This clonotype has at least ten counts. The J gene is TRBJ2-5, the V gene TRBV6-5, with a weak D call TRBD2 (6 bases). This CDR3 spans 14 amino acids. The ends were cut back, 6 bases at V and 1 base at J, with 12 bases in the middle. Germline loops: CDR1 MNHEY, CDR2 SVGAGI. Here the CDR3 reads CASRGGSSQETQYF. DNA for the CDR3: TGTGCCAGCAGAGGAGGGAGTTCCCAAGAGACCCAGTACTTC.

In its sample, this clonotype ranks as medium-sized. The CDR3 here is CASSYGLTGGGETQYF. CDR3 DNA: TGTGCCAGCAGTTACGGGTTGACAGGGGGTGGCGAGACCCAGTACTTC. The chain carries TRBV6-5 and TRBJ2-5; 9 bases line up with TRBD1. V shed 2 bases, J shed 5 bases, and the junction held 9 bases outside the gene matches. Germline V gives CDR1 MNHEY, CDR2 SVGAGI. CDR3 length equals 16 residues.

This sequence joins TRBV7-2 and TRBJ2-1; 8 bases are a match to TRBD1. Judging by the DNA end, TRBJ2-7 fits better; the J call may be wrong. The germline V gene has CDR1 SGHTA and CDR2 FQGNSA. CDR3 size: 15 residues. CDR3 DNA sequence: TGTGCCAGCAGCTTAGGGGGGGACAGGTTGTACGAGCAGTACTTC. This translates into CASSLGGDRLYEQYF.

This clonotype was counted at least ten times. Its ends do not fully match the called genes, so a read error is possible. The chain combines TRBV7-7 with TRBJ2-3; 14 bases line up with TRBD2. The CDR3 is 19 amino acids. The V gene's germline CDR1 is SSHAT and CDR2 FNYEAQ (reference sequence). The CDR3: CASSFGVTSGGAEPDTQYF. The CDR3 DNA sequence: TGTGCTAGCAGCTTTGGTGTGACTAGCGGGGGGGCGGAGCCAGATACGCAGTATTTT.

This rearrangement joins TRBV6-8 to TRBJ2-5; 8 bases are shared with TRBD2. The J call is doubtful: the DNA matches TRBJ2-7 better. The CDR3 consists of 14 residues. Germline CDR1 MNHGY, CDR2 SAAAGT. The CDR3 region is CASTGAGGSYEQYF. DNA of the CDR3: TGTGCCAGCACAGGGGCGGGGGGCTCCTACGAGCAGTACTTC.

V gene TRBV12-3 or TRBV12-4 combines with J gene TRBJ2-7; 11 nucleotides agree with TRBD2. The junction had 3 bases not matched to a gene; V was cut back by 6 bases and J by 5 bases. The CDR3 extends over 13 amino acids. In nucleotides, the CDR3 is TGTGCCAGCAGCACTAGCGGGAGAAACGAGCAGTACTTC. It is translated as CASSTSGRNEQYF.

This clonotype was detected ten times or more. A single base separates this from a much larger clone, so it may be a read error. This chain connects TRBV6-1 to TRBJ2-1; no firm D call. The CDR3 covers 13 residues. With 2 bases removed from V and 13 bases from J, the gap between germline ends came to 15 bases. Looked up from germline, CDR1 is MNHNS and CDR2 is SASEGT. In DNA form, the CDR3 reads TGTGCCAGCAGTGAATACTTATCGGAGACCCAGTTCTTC. Translating gives CASSEYLSETQFF.

This clonotype was observed at least ten times. The rearrangement joins TRBV12-5 to TRBJ2-7; 8 bases are shared with TRBD1. The ends lost 0 bases at V and 6 bases at J; junction bases unmatched: 7. The CDR3 contains 15 residues. Germline lookup yields CDR1 LGHNT and CDR2 FRNRAP. The CDR3 DNA sequence: TGTGCTAGTGGTTTGGTACCAACAGGGGGTTTCGAGCAGTACTTC. Translated: CASGLVPTGGFEQYF.